The 32 T cell receptor beta chains listed next were all sequenced from one sample in a study of OX40 agonist ivuxolimab in advanced cancers. Libraries were prepared by immunoSEQ multiplex PCR; TCRdb keeps only in-frame clonotypes and omits some of them. The sample has more than 60,000 clones, about 94% seen once. The sequencing here drew on CD4+ or CD8+ T cells sorted from blood, taken in a trial of the OX40 agonist ivuxolimab. The receptors come from an adult with an advanced solid tumor such as melanoma, head and neck, liver or kidney cancer.

The sample holds one count of this clone. The rearrangement joins TRBV6-5 to TRBJ1-2; a possible D gene is TRBD1 (5 bases). The CDR3 contains 13 residues. Germline V CDR1 and CDR2: MNHEY, SVGAGI. Trimming left V 0 bases short and J 6 bases short, with 8 bases between. The CDR3 here is CASSYSRGNGYTF. CDR3 nucleotide sequence: TGTGCCAGCAGTTACTCCCGGGGGAATGGCTACACCTTC.

This chain connects TRBV4-1 to TRBJ2-1, with 8 positions matching TRBD2. Unmatched junction bases numbered 10, after V lost 2 bases and J lost 10 bases. Germline CDR1 and CDR2: MGHRA and YSYEKL. CDR3 length: 15 residues. Written as DNA, the CDR3 is TGCGCCAGCAGCCAATCAACGATCTCGGGAGGGGAGCAGTTCTTC. Translated: CASSQSTISGGEQFF.

The rearrangement joins TRBV11-2 to TRBJ2-3, with 8 bases identical to TRBD1. Germline-derived CDR1 and CDR2 are SGHAT and FQNNGV. The CDR3 runs to 15 residues. Trimming cost V 3 bases and J 5 bases; bases outside gene matches: 7. The chain's CDR3 is CASSFSRTGKDTQYF. As DNA, the CDR3 is TGTGCCAGCAGCTTCTCCAGGACAGGGAAAGATACGCAGTATTTT.

The V and J genes are TRBV9 and TRBJ2-7, with D unclear. This CDR3 comprises 15 residues. V shed 4 bases and J shed 1 base, with 15 bases lying between them. CDR1 is SGDLS, CDR2 YYNGEE, per germline. The CDR3, as DNA: TGTGCCAGCAGCCTTGGACGCGATGGGTCCTACGAGCAGTACTTC. Translation gives CASSLGRDGSYEQYF.

The rearrangement uses TRBV30 and TRBJ2-7; tentative D call: TRBD1 (5 bases). The CDR3 is made up of 14 amino acids. Germline V gene data show CDR1 as GTSNPN and CDR2 as SVGIG (reference sequence). V was cut by 0 bases and J by 3 bases, with 12 bases left in between. CDR3 amino acids: CAWSVPDSFYEQYF. CDR3 bases: TGTGCCTGGAGTGTACCTGACAGTTTCTACGAGCAGTACTTC. The whole variable domain, filled in from reference TRBV30 and TRBJ2-7, reads SQTIHQWPATLVQPVGSPLSLECTVEGTSNPNLYWYRQAAGRGLQLLFYSVGIGQISSEVPQNLSASRPQDRQFILSSKKLLLSDSGFYLCAWSVPDSFYEQYFGPGTRLTVT.

The V and J genes are TRBV19 and TRBJ1-5; 10 bases are a match to TRBD1. Germline CDR1 LNHDA, CDR2 SQIVND (reference sequence). The CDR3 is 18 amino acids. Trimming removed 3 bases from V and 5 bases from J; junction bases left unmatched: 13. The CDR3 DNA sequence: TGTGCCAGTAGTATGGGACAGGGGAAGGGCTCCCTGGATCAGCCCCAGCATTTT. This sequence encodes CASSMGQGKGSLDQPQHF.

The CDR3: CASSQDYDNTEAFF. In DNA form, the CDR3 reads TGCGCCAGCAGCCAAGATTATGACAACACTGAAGCTTTCTTT. The chain is built from TRBV4-3 and TRBJ1-1, with D unclear. The CDR3 contains 14 residues. The germline CDR1 and CDR2 sequences are LGHNA and YSLEER. The V end was cut by 0 bases, the J end by 2 bases, with 7 bases between.

The rearrangement uses TRBV15 and TRBJ1-3; D not certain. CDR3 length: 17 amino acids. V lost 4 bases, J lost 4 bases, and 20 bases lay in between. CDR1 is LNHNV, CDR2 YYDKDF, per germline (reference sequence). The CDR3 coding sequence is TGTGCCACCAGCAAAGCTTGGCAGGCAAGTCCCGGAAACACCATATATTTT. Its translation: CATSKAWQASPGNTIYF.

The gene calls are TRBV27 and TRBJ2-1; D is undetermined. CDR3 length: 15 amino acids. Germline values: CDR1 MNHEY, CDR2 SMNVEV (reference sequence). The ends were cut back, 5 bases at V and 0 bases at J, with 11 bases in the middle. The CDR3 region is CASSPHQSSYNEQFF. DNA of the CDR3: TGTGCCAGCAGTCCCCATCAAAGCTCCTACAATGAGCAGTTCTTC.

The chain recombines TRBV9 with TRBJ2-3; tentative D call: TRBD1 (6 bases). The CDR3 consists of 15 residues. V dropped 0 bases and J dropped 2 bases, with 10 bases sitting between them. Germline CDR1 reads SGDLS; CDR2 reads YYNGEE. The chain's CDR3 is CASSVEQGATDTQYF. Written as DNA, the CDR3 is TGTGCCAGCAGCGTAGAACAGGGAGCCACAGATACGCAGTATTTT.

The rearrangement links TRBV7-6 to TRBJ1-3; 11 nucleotides agree with TRBD1. CDR3 length: 13 amino acids. J was trimmed by 8 bases and V by 6 bases; bases with no gene match: 3. The germline CDR1 and CDR2 sequences are SGHVS and FNYEAQ. As DNA, the CDR3 is TGTGCCAGCAGAGGACAGGGGGCAGACACCATATATTTT. Amino acid sequence: CASRGQGADTIYF. The entire variable domain, with the rest obtained from reference TRBV7-6 and TRBJ1-3, is as follows: GAGVSQSPRYKVTKRGQDVALRCDPISGHVSLYWYRQALGQGPEFLTYFNYEAQQDKSGLPNDRFSAERPEGSISTLTIQRTEQRDSAMYRCASRGQGADTIYFGEGSWLTVV.

This clone is a singleton in its sample. The CDR3 spells CSVAGTGSGEQYF. As DNA, the CDR3 is TGCAGCGTCGCGGGGACAGGGAGTGGCGAGCAGTACTTC. The V call is TRBV29-1, the J call TRBJ2-7; the match to TRBD1 covers 9 bases. V lost 6 bases, J lost 6 bases, and 9 bases stayed unmatched. Germline values: CDR1 SQVTM, CDR2 ANQGSEA. This CDR3 is 13 amino acids long.

This chain uses TRBV10-3 with TRBJ2-7, with TRBD2 identical over 10 bases. The CDR3 is made up of 16 amino acids. Germline V gene lookup returns CDR1 ENHRY and CDR2 SYGVKD. V lost 3 bases, J lost 3 bases, and 8 bases stayed unmatched. The CDR3 DNA follows: TGTGCCATCAGTGATACTACTAGCGGGGAGCTCTACGAGCAGTACTTC. Translating gives CAISDTTSGELYEQYF.

The gene calls are TRBV18 and TRBJ2-1; no clear D gene. The germline V gene encodes CDR1 KGHSH and CDR2 LQKENI. Trimming took off 2 bases at V and 8 bases at J, with 4 bases between the two ends. The CDR3 runs to 11 residues. The CDR3 is CASSPDDEQFF. CDR3 nucleotides: TGTGCCAGCTCACCAGACGATGAGCAGTTCTTC.

The chain recombines TRBV6-5 with TRBJ2-1, with TRBD2 as a possible D gene (5 bases). V gave up 7 bases and J gave up 4 bases, with 14 bases separating them. Germline CDR1 MNHEY, CDR2 SVGAGI. The CDR3 is made up of 14 amino acids. The CDR3 coding sequence is TGTGCCAGCAAAGAGGGAGTTAATTACAATGAGCAGTTCTTC. This translates into CASKEGVNYNEQFF.

On this clone: An end of the junction does not agree with germline; a read error may underlie this. The rearrangement joins TRBV7-7 to TRBJ2-5; 7 nucleotides align to TRBD2. The CDR3 is 14 residues long. Per the germline V gene, CDR1 is SSHAT and CDR2 is FNYEAQ (reference sequence). The CDR3 region is CASSQGGYEETQYF. DNA for the CDR3: TGTGCTAGCAGCCAGGGAGGGTACGAAGAGACCCAGTACTTC.

The rearrangement links TRBV7-9 to TRBJ2-3; 8 bases are shared with TRBD1. Per germline, CDR1 SEHNR and CDR2 FQNEAQ (reference sequence). J gave up 3 bases and V 1 base, and 6 bases lay outside the gene matches. There are 16 residues in the CDR3. CDR3 amino acids: CASSLGPRGQTDTQYF. The CDR3 nucleotides are TGTGCCAGCAGCTTAGGGCCCAGGGGGCAAACAGATACGCAGTATTTT. Supplemented by reference TRBV7-9 and TRBJ2-3, the full variable domain reads DTGVSQNPRHKITKRGQNVTFRCDPISEHNRLYWYRQTLGQGPEFLTYFQNEAQLEKSRLLSDRFSAERPKGSFSTLEIQRTEQGDSAMYLCASSLGPRGQTDTQYFGPGTRLTVL.

The rearrangement joins TRBV29-1 to TRBJ2-7; D not certain. Trimming pared 4 bases from V and 2 bases from J, leaving 12 bases between. The CDR3 sequence is 13 residues long. Germline loops: CDR1 SQVTM, CDR2 ANQGSEA. The CDR3 coding sequence is TGCAGCGTTGTGGGGAAAGGAGCCTACGAGCAGTACTTC. Translating gives CSVVGKGAYEQYF.

The chain recombines TRBV9 with TRBJ2-7; maybe TRBD2 (6 bases). CDR3 length equals 14 residues. Germline CDR1 reads SGDLS; CDR2 reads YYNGEE. V shed 3 bases and J shed 2 bases, with 12 bases lying between them. The CDR3 nucleotides read TGTGCCAGCAGCGCCTGGGACTCCACCTACGAGCAGTACTTC. Protein product: CASSAWDSTYEQYF. The full variable domain, rest sourced from reference TRBV9 and TRBJ2-7, is DSGVTQTPKHLITATGQRVTLRCSPRSGDLSVYWYQQSLDQGLQFLIQYYNGEERAKGNILERFSAQQFPDLHSELNLSSLELGDSALYFCASSAWDSTYEQYFGPGTRLTVT.

The genes are TRBV4-3 and TRBJ1-6, with D uncertain. V dropped 4 bases and J dropped 2 bases, with 15 bases sitting between them. Looked up from germline, CDR1 is LGHNA and CDR2 is YSLEER. This CDR3 contains 17 residues. The CDR3 sequence is CASSPTATVTYNSPLHF. For the CDR3, the DNA is TGCGCCAGCAGCCCGACCGCCACCGTCACCTATAATTCACCCCTCCACTTT.

Here the CDR3 DNA reads TGTGCCAGTAGTATCGGGGGGAGTGGGGCCAACGTCCTGACTTTC. It translates to CASSIGGSGANVLTF. The chain combines TRBV19 with TRBJ2-6, with 7 bases aligning to TRBD2. The CDR3 loop spans 15 amino acids. Germline loops: CDR1 LNHDA, CDR2 SQIVND (reference sequence). Losses at the gene ends were 3 bases for V and 3 bases for J; bases not matched to a gene: 2.

In DNA form, the CDR3 reads TGTGCCAGCAGCATCGGGACAACTAACTATGGCTACACCTTC. Translation: CASSIGTTNYGYTF. This chain links TRBV5-6 with TRBJ1-2; D is perhaps TRBD1 (6 bases). Trimming removed 4 bases from V and 0 bases from J, with 10 bases in between. The CDR3 consists of 14 residues. The germline V gene has CDR1 SGHDT and CDR2 YYEEEE.

V is TRBV12-5 and J is TRBJ1-1; D ambiguous. V was cut by 4 bases and J by 1 base, with 7 bases left in between. CDR1 and CDR2 (germline): LGHNT, FRNRAP. The CDR3 consists of 13 residues. The CDR3 DNA reads as TGTGCTAGTGGTTCTTCAGGGAACACTGAAGCTTTCTTT. Translated: CASGSSGNTEAFF.

This sequence joins TRBV19 and TRBJ1-3; the D is unclear. Trimming pared 3 bases from V and 0 bases from J, leaving 9 bases between. CDR1 LNHDA and CDR2 SQIVND come from the germline V gene (reference sequence). The CDR3 spans 15 residues. The CDR3 coding sequence is TGTGCCAGTAGTATTATGGATCTCTCTGGAAACACCATATATTTT. Amino acid sequence: CASSIMDLSGNTIYF.

This clone was seen just once. The chain carries TRBV5-1 and TRBJ2-1, with D possibly being TRBD1 (6 bases). In germline, CDR1 is SGHRS, CDR2 YFSETQ. Trimming cost V 6 bases and J 5 bases, with 9 bases left between them. The CDR3 spans 12 residues. The CDR3 loop is CASTDRDNEQFF. CDR3 coding DNA: TGCGCCAGCACGGACAGAGACAATGAGCAGTTCTTC.

V gene TRBV7-9 combines with J gene TRBJ2-7; D is unclear. The CDR3 sequence is 12 residues long. In germline, CDR1 is SEHNR, CDR2 FQNEAQ (reference sequence). V was cut by 1 base and J by 5 bases, with 6 bases left in between. The CDR3 here is CASSLELDEQYF. The CDR3 DNA is TGTGCCAGCAGCTTAGAGTTGGACGAGCAGTACTTC. Complete variable domain (other parts from reference TRBV7-9 and TRBJ2-7): DTGVSQNPRHKITKRGQNVTFRCDPISEHNRLYWYRQTLGQGPEFLTYFQNEAQLEKSRLLSDRFSAERPKGSFSTLEIQRTEQGDSAMYLCASSLELDEQYFGPGTRLTVT.

The sample holds one count of this clone. V and J are TRBV19 and TRBJ1-2, with 11 nucleotides matching TRBD1. Germline V gene lookup returns CDR1 LNHDA and CDR2 SQIVND (reference sequence). After removal of 6 bases from V and 7 bases from J, the junction contained 7 bases not matched to a gene. The CDR3 runs 14 residues. The CDR3: CASSPDRGLPGYTF. In DNA form, the CDR3 reads TGTGCCAGTAGCCCGGACAGGGGGCTTCCTGGCTACACCTTC.

V gene TRBV4-1 combines with J gene TRBJ2-7; maybe TRBD1 (5 bases). Germline loops: CDR1 MGHRA, CDR2 YSYEKL. Between the trimmed V and J ends, which lost 3 bases and 2 bases, there was a span of 14 bases. This CDR3 has 15 amino acids. CDR3 in DNA: TGCGCCAGCAGCCAGACAGACAGTGTCGCCTACGAGCAGTACTTC. This codes for CASSQTDSVAYEQYF.

The DNA for the CDR3 is TGTGCCTCCCATCAGACGGACCAAGAGACCCAGTACTTC. This gives the protein CASHQTDQETQYF. The chain has TRBV7-9 and TRBJ2-5; no firm D call. Germline V gene sequence: CDR1 SEHNR, CDR2 FQNEAQ (reference sequence). CDR3 length: 13 amino acids. V was cut by 11 bases and J by 0 bases, with 13 bases left in between.

The J gene is TRBJ2-6, the V gene TRBV29-1, with D possibly being TRBD1 (5 bases). Trimming left V 6 bases short and J 0 bases short, with 18 bases between. This CDR3 is built from 17 residues. Germline V gives CDR1 SQVTM, CDR2 ANQGSEA. CDR3 region: CSVITGGTTSGANVLTF. The CDR3 DNA sequence: TGCAGCGTCATAACAGGTGGCACAACCTCTGGGGCCAACGTCCTGACTTTC.

The chain couples TRBV19 to TRBJ1-5, with D possibly being TRBD1 (5 bases). This CDR3 has 13 amino acids. The germline V gene encodes CDR1 LNHDA and CDR2 SQIVND (reference sequence). Trimming took off 5 bases at V and 7 bases at J, with 12 bases between the two ends. CDR3 region: CASSFGWDQPQHF. As DNA, the CDR3 is TGTGCCAGTAGTTTTGGGTGGGACCAGCCCCAGCATTTT.

The chain uses TRBV9 and TRBJ2-3; 10 bases map to TRBD2. With 4 bases clipped from V and 2 bases from J, the junction kept 7 bases outside the gene matches. Germline V gives CDR1 SGDLS, CDR2 YYNGEE. The CDR3 extends over 16 amino acids. In DNA form, the CDR3 reads TGTGCCAGCAGCCCATCTAGCGGGGGACCCACAGATACGCAGTATTTT. Translation gives CASSPSSGGPTDTQYF.